A single sample is the source of the 8 T cell receptor beta chains below, sequenced in a study of T cell changes during pregnancy in multiple sclerosis. Generated by immunoSEQ multiplex PCR, the TCRdb table keeps only in-frame clones and is missing some. This table holds about 26,000 clones, roughly nine tenths found once. Source: CD8+ T cells from peripheral blood mononuclear cells, taken in the second trimester of pregnancy. Receptors originate from a female donor with multiple sclerosis, enrolled in a pregnancy study.

The J gene is TRBJ2-3, the V gene TRBV29-1; 7 bases are shared with TRBD2. Germline assignment: CDR1 SQVTM and CDR2 ANQGSEA. The trim removed 8 bases at V and 2 bases at J, leaving 7 bases unmatched. The CDR3 contains 13 residues. CDR3 protein: CSTPGLITDTQYF. For the CDR3, the DNA is TGCAGCACACCGGGACTAATCACAGATACGCAGTATTTT.

This clone occurred once. V is TRBV7-8 and J is TRBJ2-3, with D perhaps matching TRBD2 (5 bases). V lost 4 bases and J 6 bases, leaving 20 bases between the germline ends. Germline V CDR1 and CDR2: SGHVS, FQNEAQ. The CDR3 consists of 16 residues. The CDR3 DNA sequence: TGTGCCAGCAGCTCTTTCAACCGGAGCCAGCGGGATACGCAGTATTTT. Its protein is CASSSFNRSQRDTQYF. Full variable domain (remainder filled in from reference TRBV7-8 and TRBJ2-3): GAGVSQSPRYKVAKRGQDVALRCDPISGHVSLFWYQQALGQGPEFLTYFQNEAQLDKSGLPSDRFFAERPEGSVSTLKIQRTQQEDSAVYLCASSSFNRSQRDTQYFGPGTRLTVL.

The chain has TRBV28 and TRBJ1-1; D not certain. The ends were cut back, 0 bases at V and 3 bases at J, with 11 bases in the middle. Germline loops: CDR1 MDHEN, CDR2 SYDVKM. The CDR3 extends over 15 amino acids. CDR3 DNA sequence: TGTGCCAGCAGTTTATGGGGCCTCAGACACACTGAAGCTTTCTTT. Its protein is CASSLWGLRHTEAFF.

V gene TRBV18 combines with J gene TRBJ2-3, with TRBD2 matching 10 bases. This CDR3 has 17 residues. J gave up 5 bases and V 3 bases, and 11 bases lay outside the gene matches. Per the germline V gene, CDR1 is KGHSH and CDR2 is LQKENI. In DNA form, the CDR3 reads TGTGCCAGCTCACCGATTGCGGGAGCGGGAGGGGAAGATACGCAGTATTTT. It specifies CASSPIAGAGGEDTQYF. The variable domain in full, completed from reference TRBV18 and TRBJ2-3, reads NAGVMQNPRHLVRRRGQEARLRCSPMKGHSHVYWYRQLPEEGLKFMVYLQKENIIDESGMPKERFSAEFPKEGPSILRIQQVVRGDSAAYFCASSPIAGAGGEDTQYFGPGTRLTVL.

This rearrangement joins TRBV19 to TRBJ2-7; D is unclear. The germline V gene encodes CDR1 LNHDA and CDR2 SQIVND (reference sequence). Trimming left V 3 bases short and J 6 bases short, with 12 bases between. The CDR3 loop spans 13 amino acids. For the CDR3, the DNA is TGTGCCAGTAGTATCTCTCTAGGATCCGAGCAGTACTTC. Protein: CASSISLGSEQYF. Combining the CDR3 with reference TRBV19 and TRBJ2-7 gives the whole variable domain DGGITQSPKYLFRKEGQNVTLSCEQNLNHDAMYWYRQDPGQGLRLIYYSQIVNDFQKGDIAEGYSVSREKKESFPLTVTSAQKNPTAFYLCASSISLGSEQYFGPGTRLTVT.

The chain combines TRBV27 with TRBJ2-1; 11 bases map to TRBD2. V lost 5 bases, J lost 4 bases, and 4 bases stayed unmatched. The CDR3 extends over 15 amino acids. CDR1 is MNHEY, CDR2 SMNVEV, per germline (reference sequence). Written as DNA, the CDR3 is TGTGCCAGCAGTGACGGGACTAGCGGTTACAATGAGCAGTTCTTC. Amino acids: CASSDGTSGYNEQFF.

J is TRBJ2-7 and V is TRBV5-1, with TRBD1 matching 7 bases. With V trimmed by 4 bases and J by 4 bases, 8 bases remained unmatched. The CDR3 is 14 residues long. Germline CDR1 reads SGHRS; CDR2 reads YFSETQ. In DNA form, the CDR3 reads TGCGCCAGCAGCGAAGCAGGGGGATCTTACGAGCAGTACTTC. This encodes CASSEAGGSYEQYF.

This clone was recorded only once. The chain uses TRBV27 and TRBJ2-5, with D perhaps TRBD2 (5 bases). Germline V lookup: CDR1 MNHEY, CDR2 SMNVEV (reference sequence). This CDR3 is built from 12 residues. The germline V and J ends were trimmed by 8 bases and 4 bases, with 11 bases remaining between them. The CDR3: CASGRGGETQYF. The CDR3 DNA reads TGTGCCAGCGGACGGGGTGGAGAGACCCAGTACTTC.